Shown below are 13 T cell receptor beta chains from a single sample sequenced in a study of shared clonotypes between healthy human individuals. Method: immunoSEQ multiplex PCR; TCRdb's copy keeps in-frame clones and lacks some. The table records 110,000 or so clones, under 70% of them present only once. The specimen sequenced was memory CD8+ T cells sorted from blood. Subset here: CD45RO+ cells pooled with CCR7-negative TemRA cells. The receptors here all came from a woman in her twenties or thirties in good health.

This rearrangement joins TRBV5-5 to TRBJ2-7; 14 bases match TRBD2. Germline assignment: CDR1 SGHKS and CDR2 YYEKEE (reference sequence). The CDR3 totals 15 residues. J was trimmed by 3 bases and V by 5 bases; bases with no gene match: 4. CDR3 residues: CASSQGLAGVYEQYF. CDR3 coding DNA: TGTGCCAGCAGTCAGGGACTAGCGGGAGTCTACGAGCAGTACTTC.

The V and J genes are TRBV7-9 and TRBJ2-3, with a tentative D call TRBD1 (6 bases). This CDR3 is 16 amino acids long. V was pared by 5 bases and J by 0 bases, with 15 bases between. CDR1 is SEHNR and CDR2 is FQNEAQ in the germline V gene (reference sequence). The DNA of the CDR3 is TGTGCCAGCAGCCCACAGGGTGGGCCTAGCACAGATACGCAGTATTTT. Translating gives CASSPQGGPSTDTQYF.

This clone has a count of ten or more. The V and J genes are TRBV28 and TRBJ1-6, with 10 positions matching TRBD1. CDR1 MDHEN and CDR2 SYDVKM come from the germline V gene. J gave up 7 bases and V 6 bases, and 6 bases lay outside the gene matches. The CDR3 totals 15 residues. CDR3 nucleotide sequence: TGTGCCAGCAGGGACTGGGACAGGGGAAATTCACCCCTCCACTTT. Protein product: CASRDWDRGNSPLHF.

This clone was detected many times. The chain uses TRBV6-4 and TRBJ1-2; 8 bases map to TRBD1. Germline V gene sequence: CDR1 MRHNA, CDR2 SNTAGT. With V trimmed by 3 bases and J by 4 bases, 7 bases remained unmatched. The CDR3 runs 15 residues. The CDR3 here is CASSDSGQESYGYTF. The CDR3 DNA reads as TGTGCCAGCAGTGATTCGGGACAGGAGAGCTATGGCTACACCTTC.

In its sample, this clone was seen once. The V and J genes are TRBV5-1 and TRBJ2-7, with 8 nucleotides matching TRBD2. Germline V lookup: CDR1 SGHRS, CDR2 YFSETQ. The ends lost 4 bases at V and 1 base at J; junction bases unmatched: 4. The CDR3 extends over 14 amino acids. The CDR3 sequence: CASSTRGVSYEQYF. The CDR3 nucleotides are TGCGCCAGCAGCACGCGGGGGGTATCCTACGAGCAGTACTTC. Using reference TRBV5-1 and TRBJ2-7 for the parts outside the CDR3, the full variable domain is KAGVTQTPRYLIKTRGQQVTLSCSPISGHRSVSWYQQTPGQGLQFLFEYFSETQRNKGNFPGRFSGRQFSNSRSEMNVSTLELGDSALYLCASSTRGVSYEQYFGPGTRLTVT.

The V gene is TRBV5-1, the J gene TRBJ2-7; D is ambiguous. Germline-derived CDR1 and CDR2 are SGHRS and YFSETQ. V lost 4 bases to trimming and J lost 7 bases, with 9 bases between them. This CDR3 is 11 amino acids long. The DNA for the CDR3 is TGCGCCAGCAGCGGGGATCTGGAGCAGTACTTC. Its protein is CASSGDLEQYF.

The chain is built from TRBV7-2 and TRBJ2-3, with TRBD2 matching 9 bases. The length of the CDR3 is 16 residues. The V gene end was trimmed by 5 bases and the J gene end by 0 bases; junction bases not matched to a gene: 6. Germline lookup yields CDR1 SGHTA and CDR2 FQGNSA. CDR3 sequence reads: CASSRREGESTDTQYF. The DNA for the CDR3 is TGTGCCAGCAGCCGGCGGGAGGGGGAGAGCACAGATACGCAGTATTTT.

The chain uses TRBV6-1 and TRBJ2-2, with D tentatively TRBD1 or TRBD2 (6 bases each). Trimming removed 1 base at V and 4 bases at J, with 13 bases between. Per germline, CDR1 MNHNS and CDR2 SASEGT. The CDR3 runs to 16 residues. The CDR3 region is CASSEVGGGGTGELFF. CDR3 bases: TGTGCCAGCAGTGAAGTTGGAGGGGGAGGCACCGGGGAGCTGTTTTTT.

The rearrangement links TRBV4-1 to TRBJ2-1; 7 bases match TRBD2. J was trimmed by 4 bases and V by 2 bases; bases with no gene match: 8. The length of the CDR3 is 16 residues. The germline V gene encodes CDR1 MGHRA and CDR2 YSYEKL. In nucleotides, the CDR3 is TGCGCCAGCAGCCAAACCTGGACGGGAGGTTACAATGAGCAGTTCTTC. This gives the protein CASSQTWTGGYNEQFF.

V and J are TRBV29-1 and TRBJ2-3; no clear D gene. V dropped 3 bases and J dropped 2 bases, with 12 bases sitting between them. This CDR3 has 14 amino acids. Germline values: CDR1 SQVTM, CDR2 ANQGSEA. CDR3 region: CSVDRVSNTDTQYF. DNA of the CDR3: TGCAGCGTTGATAGGGTCAGCAACACAGATACGCAGTATTTT.

This clone has just a few counts. The chain joins TRBV5-1 to TRBJ2-7; D ambiguous. This CDR3 comprises 15 residues. Germline assignment: CDR1 SGHRS and CDR2 YFSETQ. V lost 0 bases to trimming and J lost 0 bases, with 10 bases between them. CDR3 region: CASSLEGRLSYEQYF. The CDR3 DNA reads as TGCGCCAGCAGCTTGGAGGGCAGACTCTCCTACGAGCAGTACTTC.

This chain links TRBV29-1 with TRBJ2-5, with 11 bases lining up with TRBD2. Germline lookup yields CDR1 SQVTM and CDR2 ANQGSEA. The V segment lost 4 bases and the J segment 4 bases; nucleotides outside the gene matches: 17. The CDR3 has 18 amino acids. The CDR3 DNA follows: TGCAGCGTTGGGTTTGGACCGAGACTAGCGGGATTTCGAGAGACCCAGTACTTC. Amino acid sequence: CSVGFGPRLAGFRETQYF. Full variable domain (missing parts from reference TRBV29-1 and TRBJ2-5): SAVISQKPSRDICQRGTSLTIQCQVDSQVTMMFWYRQQPGQSLTLIATANQGSEATYESGFVIDKFPISRPNLTFSTLTVSNMSPEDSSIYLCSVGFGPRLAGFRETQYFGPGTRLLVL.

Details on this clone: Different DNA sequences within this sample yield the same CDR3. The chain is built from TRBV6-4 and TRBJ2-3; 7 bases line up with TRBD1. The CDR3 runs to 13 residues. The V and J ends lost 5 bases and 3 bases, in that order; junction bases with no gene match: 2. The germline gives CDR1 MRHNA, CDR2 SNTAGT. The CDR3 region is CASSTGETDTQYF. Written as DNA, the CDR3 is TGTGCCAGCAGTACAGGGGAAACAGATACGCAGTATTTT.